These 23 T cell receptor beta chains originate from one sample sequenced in a study of T cell repertoires in cytomegalovirus infection. MiXCR, applied by TCRdb to the reads, yields one record per CDR3 protein. The table shows roughly 190,000 distinct CDR3 sequences, with more than 9% occurring only once. Sequenced input: PBMCs. The receptors stem from a human donor in good health (CMV status not recorded). Some clones in this sample may be carry-over from other donors' samples.

The chain employs TRBV20-1 and TRBJ2-7, with D perhaps matching TRBD2 (6 bases). Trimming shortened V by 6 bases and J by 4 bases, and 19 bases separated the two germline ends. The CDR3 loop spans 14 amino acids. Germline V CDR1 and CDR2: DFQATT, SNEGSKA (reference sequence). CDR3 bases: TGCAGTGCCGTTCTAGCGAGGGCCTATTACGAGCAGTACTTC. Encoded protein: CSAVLARAYYEQYF.

This clonotype was seen repeatedly, ten times or more. The rearrangement joins TRBV7-2 to TRBJ1-2; D might be TRBD1 (5 bases). CDR1 and CDR2 from the germline V gene are SGHTA and FQGNSA. V was clipped by 1 base and J by 4 bases, with 16 bases between them. The CDR3 spans 16 residues. The CDR3 spells CASSLGGGGNPYGYTF. The CDR3 nucleotides read TGTGCCAGCAGCTTAGGGGGGGGAGGAAACCCCTATGGCTACACCTTC.

This sequence joins TRBV20-1 and TRBJ1-1; 7 nucleotides line up with TRBD1. The CDR3 has 14 residues. Germline V gene sequence: CDR1 DFQATT, CDR2 SNEGSKA (reference sequence). V was clipped by 5 bases and J by 5 bases; unmatched bases: 11. CDR3 protein: CSARAEGAGTEAFF. The CDR3 DNA follows: TGCAGTGCTCGGGCCGAGGGGGCTGGTACTGAAGCTTTCTTT.

The table lists this clonotype with a few counts. This chain links TRBV7-6 with TRBJ1-2, with 8 bases matching TRBD1. Germline V gene sequence: CDR1 SGHVS, CDR2 FNYEAQ. Unmatched junction bases numbered 8, after V lost 4 bases and J lost 4 bases. The CDR3 loop spans 15 amino acids. Written as DNA, the CDR3 is TGTGCCAGCAGCTCTTACACGGACAGGGCCTATGGCTACACCTTC. This codes for CASSSYTDRAYGYTF.

This clonotype was counted only a few times. This chain connects TRBV5-4 to TRBJ2-4; D ambiguous. Germline-derived CDR1 and CDR2 are SGHNT and YYREEE (reference sequence). Trimming took 0 bases from V and 5 from J, leaving 6 bases between them. CDR3 length: 13 residues. CDR3 DNA: TGTGCCAGCAGCTTGGGTCGCGAAAACATTCAGTACTTC. Amino acids: CASSLGRENIQYF. The full variable domain, in which reference TRBV5-4 and TRBJ2-4 provide the parts outside the CDR3, is ETGVTQSPTHLIKTRGQQVTLRCSSQSGHNTVSWYQQALGQGPQFIFQYYREEENGRGNFPPRFSGLQFPNYSSELNVNALELDDSALYLCASSLGRENIQYFGAGTRLSVL.

This clonotype was counted ten times or more. The chain couples TRBV7-9 to TRBJ2-7; D ambiguous. The germline V gene encodes CDR1 SEHNR and CDR2 FQNEAQ (reference sequence). The CDR3 consists of 12 residues. V was pared by 3 bases and J by 6 bases, with 9 bases between. The CDR3 DNA is TGTGCCAGCAGCTTTTTAGGACGCGAGCAGTACTTC. Its protein product is CASSFLGREQYF.

The rearrangement uses TRBV7-2 and TRBJ1-6; 8 bases agree with TRBD1. After removal of 5 bases from V and 6 bases from J, the junction contained 3 bases not matched to a gene. Germline CDR1 and CDR2: SGHTA and FQGNSA. The CDR3 is 14 residues long. DNA for the CDR3: TGTGCCAGCAGCAAGGACAGGGTTAATTCACCCCTCCACTTT. It encodes CASSKDRVNSPLHF.

This clonotype has at least ten counts. This chain connects TRBV7-9 to TRBJ1-5, with 7 bases lining up with TRBD1. V was clipped by 5 bases and J by 5 bases; unmatched bases: 9. CDR3 size: 15 residues. CDR1 is SEHNR, CDR2 FQNEAQ, per germline (reference sequence). The DNA of the CDR3 is TGTGCCAGCAGCAAACAGGGGTTCGGAGATCAGCCCCAGCATTTT. This sequence encodes CASSKQGFGDQPQHF. Looking up the rest from reference TRBV7-9 and TRBJ1-5 gives the full variable domain: DTGVSQNPRHKITKRGQNVTFRCDPISEHNRLYWYRQTLGQGPEFLTYFQNEAQLEKSRLLSDRFSAERPKGSFSTLEIQRTEQGDSAMYLCASSKQGFGDQPQHFGDGTRLSIL.

This clonotype was counted ten times or more. This chain links TRBV19 with TRBJ2-1; TRBD2 matches at 9 bases. This CDR3 spans 14 amino acids. Germline V gene lookup returns CDR1 LNHDA and CDR2 SQIVND (reference sequence). With V trimmed by 7 bases and J by 0 bases, 1 base remained unmatched. CDR3 nucleotide sequence: TGTGCCAGTAAGCGGGAGGTCTCCTACAATGAGCAGTTCTTC. It codes for CASKREVSYNEQFF.

This clonotype was counted between two and nine times. The chain couples TRBV18 to TRBJ1-1; D is undetermined. Trimming cost V 3 bases and J 1 base, with 15 bases left between them. The CDR3 loop spans 16 amino acids. Germline V gene data show CDR1 as KGHSH and CDR2 as LQKENI. In nucleotides, the CDR3 is TGTGCCAGCTCACCCGAGAGTTTCGCGGCGAACACTGAAGCTTTCTTT. It codes for CASSPESFAANTEAFF.

The chain joins TRBV29-1 to TRBJ2-2; 8 nucleotides agree with TRBD1. V lost 3 bases and J lost 4; bases outside the gene matches: 7. This CDR3 region has 15 residues. Germline lookup yields CDR1 SQVTM and CDR2 ANQGSEA. The CDR3 loop is CSVDGQGLGTGELFF. The CDR3 region has the DNA TGCAGCGTTGACGGACAGGGATTGGGCACCGGGGAGCTGTTTTTT.

The J gene is TRBJ1-2, the V gene TRBV28, with 9 bases lining up with TRBD1. Germline values: CDR1 MDHEN, CDR2 SYDVKM. Trimming took 2 bases from V and 4 from J; bases not matched to a gene: 5. The CDR3 has 15 residues. The CDR3 protein is CASSLGTGFAYGYTF. The DNA for the CDR3 is TGTGCCAGCAGTTTAGGGACAGGGTTCGCCTATGGCTACACCTTC.

The chain joins TRBV20-1 to TRBJ2-3, with D hard to call. The germline gives CDR1 DFQATT, CDR2 SNEGSKA (reference sequence). The CDR3 has 14 residues. V was trimmed by 3 bases and J by 0 bases, leaving 10 bases between them. CDR3: CSASLHPSTDTQYF. The CDR3 DNA reads TGCAGTGCTAGCTTACATCCCAGCACAGATACGCAGTATTTT.

In its sample, this clonotype was seen many times. The chain joins TRBV7-8 to TRBJ2-5, with 11 bases that match TRBD1. Germline V gene data show CDR1 as SGHVS and CDR2 as FQNEAQ. V lost 7 bases and J lost 5; bases outside the gene matches: 9. This CDR3 region has 15 residues. The chain's CDR3 is CASTKGQGGAETQYF. CDR3 nucleotide sequence: TGTGCCAGCACCAAGGGACAGGGGGGAGCGGAGACCCAGTACTTC.

This clonotype occurred many times. The DNA of the CDR3 is TGTGCCAGCAGCTCGCGGACCCCTACTAGCACAGATACGCAGTATTTT. Translating it yields CASSSRTPTSTDTQYF. This chain joins TRBV7-9 and TRBJ2-3; D remains unclear. The germline gives CDR1 SEHNR, CDR2 FQNEAQ (reference sequence). V was cut by 4 bases and J by 0 bases, with 14 bases left in between. This CDR3 is 16 amino acids long.

This clonotype has a handful of counts. This rearrangement joins TRBV28 to TRBJ2-2, with D perhaps TRBD2 (6 bases). The CDR3 has 18 residues. Germline V gives CDR1 MDHEN, CDR2 SYDVKM. Between the trimmed V and J ends, which lost 4 bases and 4 bases, there was a span of 22 bases. CDR3 sequence: CASSSSGGWLGGTGELFF. The DNA for the CDR3 is TGTGCCAGCAGTTCCTCTGGAGGGTGGTTGGGGGGCACCGGGGAGCTGTTTTTT.

This clonotype has more than one count but fewer than ten. This rearrangement joins TRBV18 to TRBJ1-5; D might be TRBD1 (6 bases). The CDR3 runs 13 residues. The germline V gene encodes CDR1 KGHSH and CDR2 LQKENI. Deletions cut 2 bases from V and 7 bases from J, with 9 bases between. The CDR3 reads CASSPTRGQPQHF. As DNA, the CDR3 is TGTGCCAGCTCACCAACCAGGGGCCAGCCCCAGCATTTT.

The V and J genes are TRBV7-2 and TRBJ2-1; 8 bases map to TRBD1. Germline V gene sequence: CDR1 SGHTA, CDR2 FQGNSA. The CDR3 covers 13 residues. Unmatched junction bases numbered 8, after V lost 11 bases and J lost 5 bases. CDR3 coding DNA: TGTGCCGGTACAGGGGGAATAAACAATGAGCAGTTCTTC. Its protein is CAGTGGINNEQFF.

V usage is TRBV16 and J usage is TRBJ1-2; weak D call: TRBD1 (5 bases). Looked up from germline, CDR1 is KGHSY and CDR2 is FQNENV. The V and J ends lost 2 bases and 2 bases respectively, with 15 bases between them. The CDR3 is 16 amino acids. The DNA of the CDR3 is TGTGCCAGCAGCCAAATCGACCAGGGCAGGAACTATGGCTACACCTTC. Translated: CASSQIDQGRNYGYTF.

This clonotype was counted many times. The V call is TRBV7-9, the J call TRBJ2-3; D is unclear. The CDR3 totals 15 residues. The germline gives CDR1 SEHNR, CDR2 FQNEAQ (reference sequence). Trimming cost V 5 bases and J 4 bases, with 16 bases left between them. This chain's CDR3 is CASSTNRLFADTQYF. CDR3 in DNA: TGTGCCAGCAGCACAAACCGGCTGTTTGCAGATACGCAGTATTTT.

The chain is built from TRBV7-3 and TRBJ1-1; tentatively, D is TRBD1 (5 bases). From germline, CDR1 is SGHTA and CDR2 FQGTGA. The CDR3 spans 14 residues. Trimming shortened V by 4 bases and J by 5 bases, and 14 bases separated the two germline ends. The CDR3, as DNA: TGTGCCAGCAGCTCAAGTCCGGGGGGGACTGAAGCTTTCTTT. It yields the protein CASSSSPGGTEAFF.

The table lists this clonotype with many counts. The CDR3 here is CASQGAGTDTQYF. The CDR3 region has the DNA TGTGCCAGCCAGGGGGCAGGCACAGATACGCAGTATTTT. This chain joins TRBV12-3 or TRBV12-4 and TRBJ2-3, with TRBD1 matching over 8 bases. The V segment lost 8 bases and the J segment 1 base; nucleotides outside the gene matches: 2. CDR3 length: 13 residues.

This clonotype was counted many times. The DNA for the CDR3 is TGTGCCAGCAGCTTAATGAGACAAGCCAGCACAGATACGCAGTATTTT. This translates into CASSLMRQASTDTQYF. V gene TRBV7-8 combines with J gene TRBJ2-3; D unresolved. The CDR3 has 16 residues. Trimming took off 2 bases at V and 0 bases at J, with 12 bases between the two ends. Germline lookup yields CDR1 SGHVS and CDR2 FQNEAQ.